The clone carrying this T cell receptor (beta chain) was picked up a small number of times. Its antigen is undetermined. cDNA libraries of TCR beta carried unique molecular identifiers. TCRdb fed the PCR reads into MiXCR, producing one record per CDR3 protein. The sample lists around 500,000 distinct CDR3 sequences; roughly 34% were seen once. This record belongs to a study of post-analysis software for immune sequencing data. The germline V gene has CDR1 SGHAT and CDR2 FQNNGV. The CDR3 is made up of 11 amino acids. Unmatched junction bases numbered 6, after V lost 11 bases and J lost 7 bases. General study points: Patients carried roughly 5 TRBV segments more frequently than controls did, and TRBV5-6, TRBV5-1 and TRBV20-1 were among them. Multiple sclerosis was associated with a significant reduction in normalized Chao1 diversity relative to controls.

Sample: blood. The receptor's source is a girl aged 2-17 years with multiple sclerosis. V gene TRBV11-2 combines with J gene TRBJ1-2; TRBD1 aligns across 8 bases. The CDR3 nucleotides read TGTGCCGCGCGGACAGGGTCTGGCTACACCTTC. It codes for CAARTGSGYTF.